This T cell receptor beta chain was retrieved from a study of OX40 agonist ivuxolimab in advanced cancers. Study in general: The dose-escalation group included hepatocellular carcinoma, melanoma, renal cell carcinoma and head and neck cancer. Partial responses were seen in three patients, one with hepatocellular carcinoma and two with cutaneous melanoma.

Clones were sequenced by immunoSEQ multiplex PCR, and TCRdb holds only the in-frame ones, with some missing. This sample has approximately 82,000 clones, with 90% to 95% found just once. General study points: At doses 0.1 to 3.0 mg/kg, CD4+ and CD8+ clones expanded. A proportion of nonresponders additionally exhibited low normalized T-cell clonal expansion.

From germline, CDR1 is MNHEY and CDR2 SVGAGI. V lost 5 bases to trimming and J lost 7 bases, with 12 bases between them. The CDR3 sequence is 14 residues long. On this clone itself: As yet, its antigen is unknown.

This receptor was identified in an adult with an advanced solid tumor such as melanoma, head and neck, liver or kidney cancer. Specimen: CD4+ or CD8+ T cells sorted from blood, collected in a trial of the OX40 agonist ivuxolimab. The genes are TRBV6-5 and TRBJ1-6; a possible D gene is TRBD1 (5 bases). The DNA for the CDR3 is TGTGCCAGCAGTCTACAGGTTTTAAATTCACCCCTCCACTTT. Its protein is CASSLQVLNSPLHF.